This T cell receptor beta chain was identified during a study of blood T cell repertoires in COVID-19. Across the whole study: COVID-19 samples collected from the United States, Italy and Spain covered acute and convalescent phases. In each case, the material was cDNA or gDNA derived from T cells, B-cell-depleted T cells, or PBMCs.

Germline loops: CDR1 SQVTM, CDR2 ANQGSEA. V lost 7 bases, J lost 7 bases, and 3 bases stayed unmatched. CDR3 length: 11 amino acids. Original data processing: Nucleated cell number was recorded as an estimate derived from reference gene primer amplification. Profiling relied on immunoSEQ multiplex PCR, and the TCRdb table lists in-frame clones only, not all of them. V, J and clone size are taken as reported in that table, and D and trimming were inferred from the DNA itself. The table has 250,000 to 300,000 clones, around 80% seen once. V gene TRBV29-1 combines with J gene TRBJ1-2; 10 bases match TRBD1. The receptor was derived from an elderly man with acute or convalescent COVID-19. The sample comprised peripheral blood. CDR3 region: CSGRTGGGYTF. In DNA, the CDR3 is TGCAGCGGGAGGACAGGGGGTGGCTACACCTTC.